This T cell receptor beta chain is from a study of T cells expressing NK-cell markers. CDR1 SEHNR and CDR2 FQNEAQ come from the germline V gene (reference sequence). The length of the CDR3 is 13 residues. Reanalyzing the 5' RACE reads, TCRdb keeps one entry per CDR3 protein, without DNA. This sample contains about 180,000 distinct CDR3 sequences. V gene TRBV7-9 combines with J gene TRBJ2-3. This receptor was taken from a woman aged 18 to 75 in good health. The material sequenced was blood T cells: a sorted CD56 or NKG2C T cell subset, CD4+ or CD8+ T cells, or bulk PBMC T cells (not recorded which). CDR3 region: CASSLSTRYTQYF.